The 31 T cell receptor beta chains below were found in one sample sequenced in a study of blood T cell repertoires in COVID-19. Sequencing was performed with immunoSEQ multiplex PCR; in TCRdb, only in-frame clones are kept and a portion is missing. The sample yields around 180,000 clones, approximately 83% seen once. Sequenced input: peripheral blood. Receptors originate from a man aged 55-75 years with acute or convalescent COVID-19.

This sequence joins TRBV6-5 and TRBJ1-2; TRBD1 matches 7 bases. Germline-derived CDR1 and CDR2 are MNHEY and SVGAGI. CDR3 size: 13 residues. Trimming removed 6 bases from V and 9 bases from J; junction bases left unmatched: 10. The CDR3 spells CASSARWDSRYTF. CDR3 bases: TGTGCCAGCAGCGCGAGATGGGACAGTCGCTACACCTTC.

This chain uses TRBV28 with TRBJ2-1, with D perhaps TRBD2 (6 bases). Germline CDR1 reads MDHEN; CDR2 reads SYDVKM. The CDR3 extends over 15 amino acids. V lost 6 bases to trimming and J lost 0 bases, with 12 bases between them. CDR3 in DNA: TGTGCCAGCAGCGGGGGTCTAGCCTCCTACAATGAGCAGTTCTTC. It specifies CASSGGLASYNEQFF. Together with reference TRBV28 and TRBJ2-1, the CDR3 gives the full variable domain: DVKVTQSSRYLVKRTGEKVFLECVQDMDHENMFWYRQDPGLGLRLIYFSYDVKMKEKGDIPEGYSVSREKKERFSLILESASTNQTSMYLCASSGGLASYNEQFFGPGTRLTVL.

This chain uses TRBV28 with TRBJ1-2, with D tentatively TRBD1 (5 bases). The germline V gene encodes CDR1 MDHEN and CDR2 SYDVKM. The CDR3 runs 14 residues. With 5 bases removed from V and 7 bases from J, the gap between germline ends came to 17 bases. The CDR3 loop reads CASSRKGISGGYTF. The CDR3 DNA reads TGTGCCAGCAGTAGAAAGGGGATCTCGGGTGGCTACACCTTC.

This chain joins TRBV7-2 and TRBJ2-3; the match to TRBD2 covers 10 bases. CDR3 length equals 14 residues. Trimming at V came to 2 bases and at J to 6 bases, leaving 2 bases not matched to a gene. Germline V gene sequence: CDR1 SGHTA, CDR2 FQGNSA. Written as DNA, the CDR3 is TGTGCCAGCAGCTTACCAGCGGGGGGGGATACGCAGTATTTT. Its protein is CASSLPAGGDTQYF.

V is TRBV5-5 and J is TRBJ2-3, with TRBD1 as a possible D gene (6 bases). Trimming took 4 bases from V and 2 from J, leaving 8 bases between them. The CDR3 covers 13 residues. Germline V gene sequence: CDR1 SGHKS, CDR2 YYEKEE (reference sequence). The chain's CDR3 is CASSRQVTDTQYF. As DNA, the CDR3 is TGTGCCAGCAGCCGACAGGTCACAGATACGCAGTATTTT.

This chain uses TRBV7-2 with TRBJ1-2; TRBD1 matches 7 bases. Germline lookup yields CDR1 SGHTA and CDR2 FQGNSA. The V and J ends lost 6 bases and 1 base, in that order; junction bases with no gene match: 14. The length of the CDR3 is 17 residues. The CDR3 reads CASRRVVNRGINYGYTF. CDR3 coding DNA: TGTGCCAGCAGAAGAGTGGTCAACAGGGGAATTAACTATGGCTACACCTTC.

The chain recombines TRBV4-3 with TRBJ2-1; 8 bases line up with TRBD1. Germline V gene sequence: CDR1 LGHNA, CDR2 YSLEER. J was trimmed by 4 bases and V by 4 bases; bases with no gene match: 3. The CDR3 is made up of 14 amino acids. The CDR3 loop reads CASSLDRAYNEQFF. In DNA form, the CDR3 reads TGCGCCAGCAGCCTGGACAGGGCTTACAATGAGCAGTTCTTC.

The chain has TRBV5-1 and TRBJ2-1; the match to TRBD2 covers 7 bases. Germline V CDR1 and CDR2: SGHRS, YFSETQ. V was clipped by 0 bases and J by 5 bases; unmatched bases: 8. The CDR3 runs 16 residues. The chain's CDR3 is CASSLGGTTYNNEQFF. The DNA for the CDR3 is TGCGCCAGCAGCTTGGGGGGGACTACATATAACAATGAGCAGTTCTTC.

The gene calls are TRBV3-1 (or the pseudogene TRBV3-2) and TRBJ2-5; the match to TRBD1 covers 7 bases. The germline CDR1 and CDR2 sequences are LGHDT and YNNKEL (reference sequence). This CDR3 has 14 amino acids. V trimming: 1 base; J trimming: 6 bases; junction bases outside the gene matches: 5. CDR3 coding DNA: TGTGCCAGCAGCCAAGTGGGACAGAGTAAGACCCAGTACTTC. Translating gives CASSQVGQSKTQYF.

The V gene is TRBV27, the J gene TRBJ2-7, with 11 bases identical to TRBD2. V shed 3 bases and J 3 bases; nucleotides not matched to a gene: 4. This CDR3 is built from 15 residues. CDR1 is MNHEY and CDR2 is SMNVEV in the germline V gene (reference sequence). The CDR3 protein is CASSFVGTSGYEQYF. The CDR3 nucleotides are TGTGCCAGCAGTTTTGTGGGGACTAGCGGCTACGAGCAGTACTTC.

The gene calls are TRBV14 and TRBJ1-4; D might be TRBD1 (6 bases). The CDR3 is 16 amino acids. Germline CDR1 and CDR2: SGHDN and FVKESK. With 1 base removed from V and 0 bases from J, the gap between germline ends came to 9 bases. Here the CDR3 reads CASSQVRTATNEKLFF. The CDR3, as DNA: TGTGCCAGCAGCCAAGTCCGGACAGCAACTAATGAAAAACTGTTTTTT.

This chain uses TRBV28 with TRBJ2-1; the match to TRBD1 covers 8 bases. J gave up 8 bases and V 6 bases, and 3 bases lay outside the gene matches. Germline assignment: CDR1 MDHEN and CDR2 SYDVKM. The CDR3 contains 12 residues. CDR3 region: CASRSTGDEQFF. The CDR3, as DNA: TGTGCCAGCAGATCGACAGGGGATGAGCAGTTCTTC.

V is TRBV4-2 and J is TRBJ2-1, with TRBD2 matching 14 bases. The CDR3 runs to 20 residues. Germline CDR1 and CDR2: LGHNA and YNFKEQ. J lost 0 bases, V lost 3 bases, and 10 bases had no gene match. CDR3 protein: CASSQGSGTSGRSSYNEQFF. The CDR3, as DNA: TGTGCCAGCAGCCAGGGATCCGGGACTAGCGGGAGAAGCTCCTACAATGAGCAGTTCTTC.

V usage is TRBV3-1 (or the pseudogene TRBV3-2) and J usage is TRBJ2-1; 15 bases fit TRBD2. The length of the CDR3 is 16 residues. The germline gives CDR1 LGHDT, CDR2 YNNKEL (reference sequence). J gave up 10 bases and V 1 base, and 5 bases lay outside the gene matches. The CDR3 loop is CASSQGTSGRAREQFF. The CDR3 DNA follows: TGTGCCAGCAGCCAAGGGACTAGCGGGAGGGCCCGGGAGCAGTTCTTC.

The J gene is TRBJ1-2, the V gene TRBV3-1 (or the pseudogene TRBV3-2); D remains unclear. CDR3 length equals 14 residues. The germline gives CDR1 LGHDT, CDR2 YNNKEL (reference sequence). Between the trimmed V and J ends, which lost 1 base and 8 bases, there was a span of 14 bases. CDR3 DNA: TGTGCCAGCAGCCAAGCCGTAGGAACGGGAGGCTACACCTTC. This gives the protein CASSQAVGTGGYTF.

The table lists this clone with a count of one. The V gene is TRBV27, the J gene TRBJ2-7; 12 positions match TRBD2. The CDR3 sequence is 13 residues long. The germline V gene encodes CDR1 MNHEY and CDR2 SMNVEV (reference sequence). V was pared by 5 bases and J by 9 bases, with 5 bases of the junction left unmatched. This CDR3 is CASSTTSGRVQYF. DNA of the CDR3: TGTGCCAGCAGTACGACTAGCGGGAGAGTGCAGTACTTC.

V usage is TRBV19 and J usage is TRBJ1-5, with a weak D call TRBD1 (6 bases). This CDR3 is built from 12 residues. Trimming shortened V by 7 bases and J by 7 bases, and 11 bases separated the two germline ends. The germline V gene has CDR1 LNHDA and CDR2 SQIVND (reference sequence). The CDR3 sequence: CASNRVRQPQHF. Here the CDR3 DNA reads TGTGCCAGTAACAGGGTCAGGCAGCCCCAGCATTTT.

The chain recombines TRBV7-3 with TRBJ2-5, with TRBD1 identical over 8 bases. The CDR3 covers 18 residues. Trimming at V came to 2 bases and at J to 5 bases, leaving 16 bases not matched to a gene. From germline, CDR1 is SGHTA and CDR2 FQGTGA. CDR3 coding DNA: TGTGCCAGCAGCTTAGGCGCGACAGGGGATGTTGGGATGGAGACCCAGTACTTC. Translated, it gives CASSLGATGDVGMETQYF.

The rearrangement uses TRBV28 and TRBJ1-1; TRBD1 is a possible D gene (6 bases). Germline CDR1 MDHEN, CDR2 SYDVKM. The CDR3 is made up of 14 amino acids. Between the trimmed V and J ends, which lost 2 bases and 1 base, there was a span of 8 bases. CDR3 loop: CASSLGQKNTEAFF. In DNA form, the CDR3 reads TGTGCCAGCAGTTTAGGACAGAAGAACACTGAAGCTTTCTTT.

The chain joins TRBV7-9 to TRBJ2-1; the D gene is possibly TRBD2 (6 bases). The CDR3 has 14 amino acids. The germline CDR1 and CDR2 sequences are SEHNR and FQNEAQ (reference sequence). The V end was cut by 5 bases, the J end by 3 bases, with 11 bases between. CDR3 sequence (DNA): TGTGCCAGCAGCGGTTCTAGCGTCTACAATGAGCAGTTCTTC. Residues: CASSGSSVYNEQFF.

The chain recombines TRBV18 with TRBJ1-2; 7 bases agree with TRBD1. Germline V gene data show CDR1 as KGHSH and CDR2 as LQKENI. This CDR3 is built from 15 residues. The V and J ends lost 0 bases and 8 bases, in that order; junction bases with no gene match: 9. CDR3 loop: CASSPPDKRDRGYTF. The CDR3 nucleotides are TGTGCCAGCTCACCACCGGATAAAAGGGACAGAGGCTACACCTTC.

This chain joins TRBV4-3 and TRBJ1-5; D is unresolved. Germline V CDR1 and CDR2: LGHNA, YSLEER. This CDR3 has 13 residues. The ends were cut back, 4 bases at V and 7 bases at J, with 11 bases in the middle. The CDR3 DNA follows: TGCGCCAGCAGCCCTAACGCGGGGCAGCCCCAGCATTTT. This encodes CASSPNAGQPQHF.

This clone was recorded a few times. This chain links TRBV6-5 with TRBJ2-3; perhaps TRBD2 as D (5 bases). Trimming stripped 7 bases from V and 11 bases from J, with 25 bases between. The CDR3 spans 15 residues. Germline CDR1 reads MNHEY; CDR2 reads SVGAGI. CDR3 sequence: CASKWGESSQMGQYF. DNA of the CDR3: TGTGCCAGCAAGTGGGGAGAATCTTCACAGATGGGGCAGTATTTT.

The chain uses TRBV7-2 and TRBJ2-7; D perhaps matches TRBD2 (6 bases). V was cut by 1 base and J by 0 bases, with 10 bases left in between. This CDR3 contains 15 residues. CDR1 is SGHTA, CDR2 FQGNSA, per germline. CDR3 sequence (DNA): TGTGCCAGCAGCTTAGGATCTAGCGTCTCCTACGAGCAGTACTTC. This encodes CASSLGSSVSYEQYF.

The chain employs TRBV5-1 and TRBJ2-5, with TRBD2 matching 7 bases. This CDR3 is 14 amino acids long. V lost 4 bases to trimming and J lost 5 bases; unmatched junction nucleotides: 8. From germline, CDR1 is SGHRS and CDR2 YFSETQ. CDR3 sequence (DNA): TGCGCCAGCAGCCCTGGGAGCGGGAAGGAGACCCAGTACTTC. It codes for CASSPGSGKETQYF.

The chain uses TRBV5-4 and TRBJ2-1, with 13 bases fitting TRBD2. The V and J ends lost 0 bases and 7 bases, in that order; junction bases with no gene match: 4. The CDR3 contains 16 residues. CDR1 SGHNT and CDR2 YYREEE come from the germline V gene (reference sequence). The CDR3 protein is CASSLATSGRWNEQFF. The CDR3 nucleotides are TGTGCCAGCAGCTTGGCGACTAGCGGGAGGTGGAATGAGCAGTTCTTC.

The chain employs TRBV14 and TRBJ2-7; 11 bases are shared with TRBD1. V lost 0 bases, J lost 3 bases, and 7 bases stayed unmatched. This CDR3 is 17 amino acids long. The germline V gene has CDR1 SGHDN and CDR2 FVKESK. CDR3 DNA sequence: TGTGCCAGCAGCCAAGAACGTGGGACAGGGGGTAACTACGAGCAGTACTTC. Amino acid sequence: CASSQERGTGGNYEQYF.

The chain carries TRBV28 and TRBJ1-4; the match to TRBD1 covers 7 bases. Losses at the gene ends were 5 bases for V and 8 bases for J; bases not matched to a gene: 8. Germline loops: CDR1 MDHEN, CDR2 SYDVKM. This CDR3 contains 14 residues. Here the CDR3 DNA reads TGTGCCAGCAGTCGAAGGGGGCCTGGGGAAAAACTGTTTTTT. It is translated as CASSRRGPGEKLFF.

The chain uses TRBV12-5 and TRBJ2-5; 10 bases are shared with TRBD1. The V gene end was trimmed by 1 base and the J gene end by 1 base; junction bases not matched to a gene: 3. There are 16 residues in the CDR3. Germline lookup yields CDR1 LGHNT and CDR2 FRNRAP. The CDR3 bases are TGTGCTAGTGGTTTGGGGGACAGGGGTCTCCAAGAGACCCAGTACTTC. It encodes CASGLGDRGLQETQYF.

The rearrangement joins TRBV10-2 to TRBJ2-3; TRBD2 agrees at 7 bases. Trimming at V came to 3 bases and at J to 5 bases, leaving 14 bases not matched to a gene. The CDR3 covers 17 residues. CDR1 is WSHSY and CDR2 is SAAADI in the germline V gene. CDR3 loop: CASSEIPAGSRRDTQYF. As DNA, the CDR3 is TGCGCCAGCAGTGAAATCCCAGCGGGATCCAGAAGAGATACGCAGTATTTT.

The chain is built from TRBV6-5 and TRBJ2-1; perhaps TRBD1 as D (6 bases). This CDR3 is built from 14 residues. V was shortened by 2 bases and J by 8 bases, with 13 bases between the two germline ends. Germline assignment: CDR1 MNHEY and CDR2 SVGAGI. The CDR3 loop is CASSYTDQGYEQFF. CDR3 sequence (DNA): TGTGCCAGCAGTTACACCGACCAGGGGTATGAGCAGTTCTTC.